These 26 T cell receptor beta chains originate from one sample sequenced in a study of T cell changes during pregnancy in multiple sclerosis. The table came from immunoSEQ multiplex PCR; TCRdb's copy has only in-frame clones and leaves some out. Altogether under 40,000 clones are present, approximately 90% being singletons, with the ten largest covering 0.45% to 0.65%. The starting material was CD4+ T cells from peripheral blood mononuclear cells, obtained before pregnancy. Source of these receptors: a female donor with multiple sclerosis, enrolled in a pregnancy study.

The chain carries TRBV19 and TRBJ1-1, with TRBD1 matching over 9 bases. CDR1 and CDR2 from the germline V gene are LNHDA and SQIVND (reference sequence). This CDR3 comprises 15 residues. V shed 3 bases and J 2 bases; nucleotides not matched to a gene: 4. The CDR3 region is CASSIQGQGNTEAFF. The CDR3, as DNA: TGTGCCAGTAGTATTCAGGGACAGGGTAACACTGAAGCTTTCTTT.

This chain uses TRBV5-1 with TRBJ2-7, with D possibly matching TRBD1 (5 bases). CDR3 length: 15 residues. Germline V lookup: CDR1 SGHRS, CDR2 YFSETQ. V was pared by 0 bases and J by 4 bases, with 14 bases between. CDR3 residues: CASSLAPGSNYEQYF. DNA of the CDR3: TGCGCCAGCAGCTTGGCCCCAGGGTCTAATTACGAGCAGTACTTC.

The chain is built from TRBV4-3 and TRBJ1-1; D is undetermined. The germline gives CDR1 LGHNA, CDR2 YSLEER. Between the trimmed V and J ends, which lost 4 bases and 3 bases, there was a span of 15 bases. The CDR3 is made up of 15 amino acids. The DNA of the CDR3 is TGCGCCAGCAGCCTCTTTACTGGGCAGCACACTGAAGCTTTCTTT. Translating it yields CASSLFTGQHTEAFF.

The V call is TRBV2, the J call TRBJ2-5, with TRBD1 as a possible D gene (5 bases). V was shortened by 7 bases and J by 1 base, with 10 bases between the two germline ends. The CDR3 is 13 residues long. The germline V gene encodes CDR1 SNHLY and CDR2 FYNNEI. CDR3 loop: CASTRDSQETQYF. CDR3 sequence (DNA): TGTGCCAGCACCAGAGACAGCCAAGAGACCCAGTACTTC.

CDR3 bases: TGTGCCAGCAGCTTAGGCGGGGGGGCTGAAGATACGCAGTATTTT. Residues: CASSLGGGAEDTQYF. This sequence joins TRBV7-9 and TRBJ2-3, with 9 bases aligning to TRBD2. The CDR3 is made up of 15 amino acids. Germline V gene data show CDR1 as SEHNR and CDR2 as FQNEAQ (reference sequence). Trimming removed 1 base from V and 5 bases from J; junction bases left unmatched: 4.

The chain couples TRBV19 to TRBJ2-3; 11 nucleotides align to TRBD1. In germline, CDR1 is LNHDA, CDR2 SQIVND (reference sequence). The CDR3 contains 17 residues. Germline trimming cut 3 bases from V and 6 bases from J; bases unmatched to any gene: 11. In nucleotides, the CDR3 is TGTGCCAGTAGTATGTATTCGGGACAGGGGGTCGGGGATACGCAGTATTTT. It yields the protein CASSMYSGQGVGDTQYF.

J is TRBJ2-3 and V is TRBV25-1; 12 nucleotides match TRBD2. The J segment lost 2 bases and the V segment lost 1 base, leaving 4 bases of the junction unmatched. The CDR3 totals 17 residues. The germline V gene encodes CDR1 MGHDK and CDR2 SYGVNS. CDR3 amino acids: CASSEFTSGGLTDTQYF. The DNA for the CDR3 is TGTGCCAGCAGTGAATTCACTAGCGGGGGGCTCACAGATACGCAGTATTTT.

This clone was picked up a small number of times. The V and J genes are TRBV18 and TRBJ1-4; 9 positions match TRBD1. The V and J ends lost 2 bases and 8 bases, in that order; junction bases with no gene match: 6. CDR3 length: 15 amino acids. Looked up from germline, CDR1 is KGHSH and CDR2 is LQKENI. CDR3 DNA sequence: TGTGCCAGCTCACCATGGGACAGGGATCCGGAAAAACTGTTTTTT. Its protein product is CASSPWDRDPEKLFF.

This chain uses TRBV4-2 with TRBJ1-2; D perhaps matches TRBD1 (6 bases). This CDR3 has 18 amino acids. With 1 base removed from V and 4 bases from J, the gap between germline ends came to 22 bases. Germline CDR1 and CDR2: LGHNA and YNFKEQ. The CDR3 DNA is TGTGCCAGCAGCCAAGCCCCTGTGGGGGGCGGCGGGAGCTATGGCTACACCTTC. Translated, it gives CASSQAPVGGGGSYGYTF.

This clone was observed a single time. J is TRBJ2-7 and V is TRBV19; no reliable D call. V lost 3 bases and J lost 2, with 14 bases in between. The CDR3 loop spans 15 amino acids. In germline, CDR1 is LNHDA, CDR2 SQIVND (reference sequence). CDR3 coding DNA: TGTGCCAGTAGTATCCGCCCCGCAGCGCCCTACGAGCAGTACTTC. Its translation is CASSIRPAAPYEQYF.

The chain recombines TRBV5-1 with TRBJ2-5, with 7 bases aligning to TRBD2. CDR1 is SGHRS, CDR2 YFSETQ, per germline. With V trimmed by 4 bases and J by 4 bases, 13 bases remained unmatched. The CDR3 runs to 16 residues. The DNA of the CDR3 is TGCGCCAGCAGCCCTACCACCTCGGGGGGAGGAGAGACCCAGTACTTC. Its translation is CASSPTTSGGGETQYF.

The chain carries TRBV11-3 and TRBJ2-3; TRBD2 agrees at 9 bases. The CDR3 is 17 residues long. Germline V gene lookup returns CDR1 SGHNT and CDR2 YENEEA. V was pared by 1 base and J by 4 bases, with 9 bases of the junction left unmatched. This chain's CDR3 is CASSLGYRTSEADTQYF. CDR3 sequence (DNA): TGTGCCAGCAGCTTAGGCTATAGGACTAGCGAGGCAGATACGCAGTATTTT.

The DNA of the CDR3 is TGTGCCAGTACCTTAAGGGGCACTGAAGCTTTCTTT. Protein sequence: CASTLRGTEAFF. V usage is TRBV19 and J usage is TRBJ1-1, with a tentative D call TRBD1 (5 bases). This CDR3 has 12 residues. V shed 7 bases and J shed 4 bases, with 10 bases lying between them. Per germline, CDR1 LNHDA and CDR2 SQIVND (reference sequence).

J is TRBJ1-2 and V is TRBV11-2; 8 positions agree with TRBD1. With V trimmed by 2 bases and J by 7 bases, 9 bases remained unmatched. Germline V gene lookup returns CDR1 SGHAT and CDR2 FQNNGV. The CDR3 totals 15 residues. The CDR3 sequence: CASSLIIGTGGGYTF. The CDR3 DNA is TGTGCCAGCAGCTTAATTATCGGGACAGGTGGTGGCTACACCTTC.

This clone has a handful of counts. This rearrangement joins TRBV5-6 to TRBJ2-3; D possibly corresponds to TRBD2 (5 bases). This CDR3 region has 15 residues. V lost 2 bases, J lost 4 bases, and 14 bases lay in between. In germline, CDR1 is SGHDT, CDR2 YYEEEE. CDR3 coding DNA: TGTGCCAGCAGCTTTCGGGGTTTGTATGCAGATACGCAGTATTTT. This sequence encodes CASSFRGLYADTQYF.

The rearrangement joins TRBV7-9 to TRBJ1-2; a possible D gene is TRBD1 (5 bases). V was shortened by 2 bases and J by 8 bases, with 18 bases between the two germline ends. CDR1 SEHNR and CDR2 FQNEAQ come from the germline V gene (reference sequence). This CDR3 is built from 15 residues. The CDR3 sequence: CASSLIYVGAGGYTF. The CDR3 DNA follows: TGTGCCAGCAGCTTAATCTACGTAGGGGCTGGAGGCTACACCTTC.

The chain is built from TRBV6-1 and TRBJ2-1, with D possibly TRBD1 on 6 matching bases. Trimming took off 2 bases at V and 8 bases at J, with 16 bases between the two ends. There are 15 residues in the CDR3. CDR1 is MNHNS, CDR2 SASEGT, per germline. The CDR3 DNA reads TGTGCCAGCAGTGAATTGAGGGCAGGGGCCGATGAGCAGTTCTTC. Translating gives CASSELRAGADEQFF.

This chain links TRBV30 with TRBJ2-1; D is possibly TRBD2 (7 bases). The germline V gene encodes CDR1 GTSNPN and CDR2 SVGIG (reference sequence). This CDR3 is built from 15 residues. Trimming cost V 3 bases and J 6 bases, with 18 bases left between them. DNA of the CDR3: TGTGCCTGGAGGCGGGGGCCGGCGGACGCCAATGAGCAGTTCTTC. Its protein is CAWRRGPADANEQFF.

The J gene is TRBJ2-5, the V gene TRBV10-1, with 7 bases identical to TRBD1. The CDR3 spans 13 residues. CDR1 and CDR2 from the germline V gene are WNHNN and SYGVQD (reference sequence). After removal of 3 bases from V and 3 bases from J, the junction contained 1 base not matched to a gene. The chain's CDR3 is CASSDTGEETQYF. In DNA, the CDR3 is TGCGCCAGCAGTGATACAGGGGAAGAGACCCAGTACTTC.

The chain carries TRBV5-4 and TRBJ1-1; 7 bases fit TRBD1. The CDR3 covers 16 residues. With 4 bases clipped from V and 4 bases from J, the junction kept 13 bases outside the gene matches. In germline, CDR1 is SGHNT, CDR2 YYREEE (reference sequence). CDR3 residues: CASSTKTQGPSTEAFF. The CDR3 bases are TGTGCCAGCAGCACAAAGACACAGGGGCCGAGCACTGAAGCTTTCTTT.

The chain links TRBV10-3 to TRBJ1-3; weak D call: TRBD1 (5 bases). The CDR3 covers 14 residues. Trimming pared 10 bases from V and 0 bases from J, leaving 13 bases between. CDR1 ENHRY and CDR2 SYGVKD come from the germline V gene. The CDR3 region is CATKWGVSGNTIYF. Here the CDR3 DNA reads TGTGCCACCAAATGGGGGGTCTCTGGAAACACCATATATTTT.

The chain employs TRBV11-2 and TRBJ1-4; no clear D. The V gene's germline CDR1 is SGHAT and CDR2 FQNNGV. Trimming took off 2 bases at V and 8 bases at J, with 12 bases between the two ends. The length of the CDR3 is 14 residues. CDR3 loop: CASSLFLLSEKLFF. Written as DNA, the CDR3 is TGTGCCAGCAGCTTATTCCTACTTTCCGAAAAACTGTTTTTT.

The chain joins TRBV5-1 to TRBJ2-7; D not resolved. The CDR3 is 15 amino acids. Trimming cost V 1 base and J 6 bases, with 17 bases left between them. In germline, CDR1 is SGHRS, CDR2 YFSETQ. The CDR3 DNA sequence: TGCGCCAGCAGCTTGAGCGCCCTGAGCCCCTTCGAGCAGTACTTC. Translated, it gives CASSLSALSPFEQYF.

The chain uses TRBV15 and TRBJ1-2; D call uncertain. This CDR3 is 15 amino acids long. Germline V gives CDR1 LNHNV, CDR2 YYDKDF (reference sequence). Trimming shortened V by 1 base and J by 0 bases, and 9 bases separated the two germline ends. As DNA, the CDR3 is TGTGCCACCAGCAGAGGAACAGAAGCTAACTATGGCTACACCTTC. The encoded protein is CATSRGTEANYGYTF.

This clone was recorded once. The V and J genes are TRBV2 and TRBJ2-7; 8 bases line up with TRBD1. The V gene end was trimmed by 3 bases and the J gene end by 3 bases; junction bases not matched to a gene: 7. The CDR3 covers 15 residues. Germline lookup yields CDR1 SNHLY and CDR2 FYNNEI. CDR3 sequence reads: CASSEYSGQGYEQYF. The DNA for the CDR3 is TGTGCCAGCAGTGAGTATTCAGGACAGGGCTACGAGCAGTACTTC.

This chain connects TRBV28 to TRBJ1-2; the D gene is possibly TRBD1 (6 bases). The ends were cut back, 3 bases at V and 7 bases at J, with 15 bases in the middle. The CDR3 contains 14 residues. The germline gives CDR1 MDHEN, CDR2 SYDVKM. Here the CDR3 reads CASSLGGAVVGYTF. The CDR3 DNA sequence: TGTGCCAGCAGTTTGGGGGGGGCGGTTGTTGGCTACACCTTC.